Each of the 23 T cell receptor beta chains below was sequenced from the same sample in a study of follicular helper T cells after annual influenza vaccination. Time point specified: 2013-2014 season, 7 days after vaccination. Sequenced by immunoSEQ multiplex PCR; TCRdb stores in-frame clones only, minus some. The sample shows 9,000 or so clones, over 80% of them seen only once. The specimen comprised CXCR5+ CD38- circulating T follicular helper cells from blood, sampled 7 days after influenza vaccination. Subset given: circulating Tfh, non-naive CD4+CXCR5+PD-1+ (ICOS+CD38+ or ICOS-CD38-). Receptors were obtained from an adult who received the influenza vaccine.

As DNA, the CDR3 is TGTGCCAGCAGCCTGGGACTAGCGAACAATGAGCAGTTCTTC. Protein sequence: CASSLGLANNEQFF. The rearrangement joins TRBV4-2 to TRBJ2-1; 10 bases are a match to TRBD2. The V gene's germline CDR1 is LGHNA and CDR2 YNFKEQ. V was pared by 4 bases and J by 5 bases, with 2 bases of the junction left unmatched. CDR3 length equals 14 residues.

Here the CDR3 DNA reads TGTGCCAGCAGACCGACAGGAGGGGAGACCCAGTACTTC. This codes for CASRPTGGETQYF. V is TRBV27 and J is TRBJ2-5; D possibly matches TRBD1 or TRBD2 (6 bases each). Per germline, CDR1 MNHEY and CDR2 SMNVEV (reference sequence). The V end was cut by 6 bases, the J end by 5 bases, with 13 bases between. This CDR3 is built from 13 residues.

This clone was recorded only once. The rearrangement links TRBV5-1 to TRBJ2-5; D possibly corresponds to TRBD2 (6 bases). V was cut by 0 bases and J by 0 bases, with 15 bases left in between. Germline V gene data show CDR1 as SGHRS and CDR2 as YFSETQ. The CDR3 is made up of 17 amino acids. The DNA for the CDR3 is TGCGCCAGCAGCTTGGCCTTCGGAGGGACGGACCAAGAGACCCAGTACTTC. Protein product: CASSLAFGGTDQETQYF.

The rearrangement links TRBV30 to TRBJ2-2; 10 bases agree with TRBD1. CDR1 is GTSNPN, CDR2 SVGIG, per germline (reference sequence). V was clipped by 4 bases and J by 9 bases; unmatched bases: 14. The CDR3 is made up of 16 amino acids. The CDR3 region has the DNA TGTGCCTGGATTCTGACAAGGGACAGGGGTAGCCGGGAGCTGTTTTTT. Translation: CAWILTRDRGSRELFF.

As to this clone: At one boundary the junction diverges from the germline segment, which might be a read error. The chain has TRBV7-9 and TRBJ1-2; D is possibly TRBD1 (6 bases). Germline V gene data show CDR1 as SEHNR and CDR2 as FQNEAQ (reference sequence). This CDR3 has 12 amino acids. CDR3 in DNA: TGTGCCAGCAGTCCCAACGAGGGGGTAAAGGGCTTC. This sequence encodes CASSPNEGVKGF.

The V and J genes are TRBV18 and TRBJ1-4; no definite D call. Looked up from germline, CDR1 is KGHSH and CDR2 is LQKENI. The V gene lost 4 bases and the J gene lost 7 bases, with 16 bases spanning the gap. The CDR3 extends over 15 amino acids. Written as DNA, the CDR3 is TGTGCCAGCTCACTTGGGCAAGGGTTGGGTGAAAAACTGTTTTTT. Amino acid sequence: CASSLGQGLGEKLFF.

This rearrangement joins TRBV9 to TRBJ1-2, with unresolved D. The CDR3 extends over 14 amino acids. Per germline, CDR1 SGDLS and CDR2 YYNGEE. The V and J ends lost 0 bases and 6 bases respectively, with 12 bases between them. The CDR3: CASSVEFELDGYTF. As DNA, the CDR3 is TGTGCCAGCAGCGTAGAGTTTGAATTGGATGGCTACACCTTC.

V gene TRBV19 combines with J gene TRBJ1-5; the D gene is possibly TRBD1 (6 bases). CDR1 is LNHDA, CDR2 SQIVND, per germline (reference sequence). V lost 6 bases and J lost 5, with 11 bases in between. The length of the CDR3 is 13 residues. This CDR3 is CASSPQGHQPQHF. As DNA, the CDR3 is TGTGCCAGTAGCCCTCAGGGGCATCAGCCCCAGCATTTT.

The chain uses TRBV9 and TRBJ2-7; 7 positions match TRBD2. This CDR3 is 16 amino acids long. With 1 base clipped from V and 0 bases from J, the junction kept 7 bases outside the gene matches. CDR1 and CDR2 (germline): SGDLS, YYNGEE. The CDR3 DNA reads as TGTGCCAGCAGCGTATCGGCGGGACTAAACTCCTACGAGCAGTACTTC. Protein product: CASSVSAGLNSYEQYF. The variable domain in full, with the rest retrieved from reference TRBV9 and TRBJ2-7, is DSGVTQTPKHLITATGQRVTLRCSPRSGDLSVYWYQQSLDQGLQFLIQYYNGEERAKGNILERFSAQQFPDLHSELNLSSLELGDSALYFCASSVSAGLNSYEQYFGPGTRLTVT.

This chain uses TRBV30 with TRBJ1-3; 9 positions match TRBD1. The CDR3 has 14 amino acids. The germline CDR1 and CDR2 sequences are GTSNPN and SVGIG (reference sequence). Trimming removed 4 bases from V and 4 bases from J; junction bases left unmatched: 5. CDR3 DNA sequence: TGTGCCTGGAACCCGACAGGGGGAGGAAACACCATATATTTT. This codes for CAWNPTGGGNTIYF. The variable domain in full, completed from reference TRBV30 and TRBJ1-3, reads SQTIHQWPATLVQPVGSPLSLECTVEGTSNPNLYWYRQAAGRGLQLLFYSVGIGQISSEVPQNLSASRPQDRQFILSSKKLLLSDSGFYLCAWNPTGGGNTIYFGEGSWLTVV.

The chain links TRBV6-1 to TRBJ2-7; D is possibly TRBD1 (6 bases). CDR1 and CDR2 (germline): MNHNS, SASEGT. V was cut by 5 bases and J by 4 bases, with 6 bases left in between. There are 11 residues in the CDR3. CDR3 coding DNA: TGTGCCAGCAGTAGGGGGTACGAGCAGTACTTC. Translated: CASSRGYEQYF.

V gene TRBV21-1 combines with J gene TRBJ1-1. TRBV21-1 has pseudogene status. The CDR3 sequence is 14 residues long. CDR3 in DNA: TGTGCCAGCAGCTTCGGGTTCCGTGGGTTTGAAGCTTTCTTT. Its translation is CASSFGFRGFEAFF.

The rearrangement joins TRBV4-3 to TRBJ2-5; D gene uncertain. The CDR3 length is 14 residues. Germline V lookup: CDR1 LGHNA, CDR2 YSLEER. With 0 bases removed from V and 5 bases from J, the gap between germline ends came to 10 bases. Written as DNA, the CDR3 is TGCGCCAGCAGCCAAGATCACATGACGGAGACCCAGTACTTC. This encodes CASSQDHMTETQYF.

This chain connects TRBV6-6 to TRBJ2-5, with 7 bases matching TRBD1. Germline assignment: CDR1 MNHNY and CDR2 SVGAGI (reference sequence). With V trimmed by 4 bases and J by 2 bases, 10 bases remained unmatched. The CDR3 length is 16 residues. The CDR3 sequence: CASSSLYPGQQETQYF. In DNA, the CDR3 is TGTGCCAGCAGTTCCCTTTATCCGGGACAGCAAGAGACCCAGTACTTC.

The genes are TRBV19 and TRBJ2-7; the match to TRBD2 covers 14 bases. Germline values: CDR1 LNHDA, CDR2 SQIVND (reference sequence). The CDR3 sequence is 16 residues long. J was trimmed by 6 bases and V by 6 bases; bases with no gene match: 10. CDR3 residues: CASSAKGTSGSGEQYF. CDR3 nucleotide sequence: TGTGCCAGTAGCGCAAAAGGGACTAGCGGGAGTGGCGAGCAGTACTTC. The full variable domain, in which reference TRBV19 and TRBJ2-7 provide the parts outside the CDR3, is DGGITQSPKYLFRKEGQNVTLSCEQNLNHDAMYWYRQDPGQGLRLIYYSQIVNDFQKGDIAEGYSVSREKKESFPLTVTSAQKNPTAFYLCASSAKGTSGSGEQYFGPGTRLTVT.

V gene TRBV7-8 combines with J gene TRBJ2-3; possible D gene TRBD2, 6 bases. CDR1 and CDR2 (germline): SGHVS, FQNEAQ. Trimming removed 4 bases at V and 0 bases at J, with 14 bases between. CDR3 length equals 16 residues. The CDR3 coding sequence is TGTGCCAGCAGCTCCGGGAGCCTAGGGAGCACAGATACGCAGTATTTT. Translation gives CASSSGSLGSTDTQYF.

V usage is TRBV5-1 and J usage is TRBJ2-5; TRBD1 might be the D (6 bases). CDR1 is SGHRS, CDR2 YFSETQ, per germline. The CDR3 covers 17 residues. V lost 0 bases to trimming and J lost 5 bases, with 20 bases between them. For the CDR3, the DNA is TGCGCCAGCAGCTTGGGGACCTCGACAGGCCTGGGGGAGACCCAGTACTTC. It translates to CASSLGTSTGLGETQYF.

The rearrangement links TRBV7-2 to TRBJ2-4; the D is unclear. CDR3 length: 12 residues. The V end lost 1 base, the J end lost 6 bases, and 4 bases lay between the germline ends. Germline CDR1 is SGHTA and CDR2 is FQGNSA. This CDR3 is CASSLDRNIQYF. The CDR3 DNA reads as TGTGCCAGCAGCTTAGATCGAAACATTCAGTACTTC.

V gene TRBV6-5 combines with J gene TRBJ1-2; 11 bases match TRBD1. The CDR3 has 15 residues. V dropped 5 bases and J dropped 5; count of bases not matched to a gene: 7. CDR1 is MNHEY, CDR2 SVGAGI, per germline. CDR3 bases: TGTGCCAGCAGTATAGGACAGGGGGCGAGGTATGGCTACACCTTC. Residues: CASSIGQGARYGYTF.

The chain couples TRBV30 to TRBJ1-5; D is unclear. V lost 2 bases, J lost 4 bases, and 15 bases lay in between. The CDR3 consists of 15 residues. Germline V CDR1 and CDR2: GTSNPN, SVGIG (reference sequence). CDR3 sequence reads: CAWSHAARPNQPQHF. The CDR3 DNA reads as TGTGCCTGGAGTCACGCAGCCCGGCCTAATCAGCCCCAGCATTTT.

The chain uses TRBV7-7 and TRBJ2-2, with no clear D. Germline loops: CDR1 SSHAT, CDR2 FNYEAQ (reference sequence). Trimming took 3 bases from V and 3 from J, leaving 5 bases between them. This CDR3 comprises 13 residues. The CDR3 here is CASSFGDTGELFF. CDR3 bases: TGTGCCAGCAGCTTTGGAGACACCGGGGAGCTGTTTTTT.

The rearrangement links TRBV28 to TRBJ1-1, with D possibly being TRBD1 (5 bases). The V end was cut by 11 bases, the J end by 6 bases, with 22 bases between. The CDR3 runs 14 residues. Per the germline V gene, CDR1 is MDHEN and CDR2 is SYDVKM. CDR3: CASRKRRGEAEAFF. The CDR3 DNA follows: TGTGCCTCACGAAAACGTCGGGGGGAGGCTGAAGCTTTCTTT.

The J gene is TRBJ2-4, the V gene TRBV1; TRBD2, the table's D call, lacks a check against the DNA. TRBV1 is recorded as a pseudogene. The CDR3 length is 15 residues. The CDR3 DNA reads TGCACCAGCAGCCTTAGCGGCTTAGCCAAAAACATTCAGTACTTC. Residues: CTSSLSGLAKNIQYF.